This T cell receptor beta chain stems from a study of T cell responses to AZD1222 COVID-19 vaccine. The germline V gene encodes CDR1 MNHEY and CDR2 SMNVEV (reference sequence). The trim removed 8 bases at V and 11 bases at J, leaving 4 bases unmatched. This CDR3 region has 11 residues. Clones were sequenced by immunoSEQ multiplex PCR, and TCRdb holds only the in-frame ones, with some missing. The table shows under 200,000 clones, with 70% to 90% occurring only once. The sequences come from peripheral blood, collected 28 days after the second AZD1222 dose. The receptor comes from an adult who received the AZD1222 COVID-19 vaccine. The rearrangement uses TRBV27 and TRBJ1-5, with TRBD1 identical over 9 bases. The CDR3 DNA reads as TGTGCCAGCGGACAGGGGTCGGCCCAGCATTTT. Encoded protein: CASGQGSAQHF.